These 7 T cell receptor beta chains were all obtained from the same sample, sequenced in a study of blood T cell repertoires in COVID-19. Repertoires were generated with immunoSEQ multiplex PCR, while TCRdb's copy carries only in-frame clones and drops some. Of approximately 220,000 clones detected, roughly 80% appear once; the ten largest clones hold roughly 7.9%. Sequencing was carried out using peripheral blood. Receptor source: a woman older than 75 with acute or convalescent COVID-19.

The chain carries TRBV6-5 and TRBJ2-1, with D possibly TRBD2 on 6 matching bases. The CDR3 contains 15 residues. V lost 7 bases and J 6 bases, leaving 19 bases between the germline ends. Germline V gene data show CDR1 as MNHEY and CDR2 as SVGAGI. This chain's CDR3 is CASTRYFQAGNEQFF. The CDR3 coding sequence is TGTGCCAGCACAAGGTACTTCCAAGCGGGCAATGAGCAGTTCTTC.

This clone was seen more than once but under ten times. The chain couples TRBV19 to TRBJ1-3, with 8 bases that match TRBD1. With V trimmed by 9 bases and J by 3 bases, 7 bases remained unmatched. Germline CDR1 reads LNHDA; CDR2 reads SQIVND (reference sequence). CDR3 length equals 14 residues. CDR3 sequence reads: CASFDRGGGNTIYF. CDR3 in DNA: TGTGCCAGCTTTGACAGGGGCGGTGGAAACACCATATATTTT.

This clone has at least ten counts. The V gene is TRBV19, the J gene TRBJ2-1; TRBD1 matches 9 bases. The germline V gene encodes CDR1 LNHDA and CDR2 SQIVND (reference sequence). The CDR3 totals 15 residues. Germline trimming cut 9 bases from V and 6 bases from J; bases unmatched to any gene: 12. Written as DNA, the CDR3 is TGTGCCAGCCACCCGGGACAGGGAGAAGTCAATGAGCAGTTCTTC. It specifies CASHPGQGEVNEQFF.

The V and J genes are TRBV6-1 and TRBJ1-4; D may be TRBD1 (5 bases). The CDR3 is 14 residues long. Trimming left V 2 bases short and J 8 bases short, with 12 bases between. Germline CDR1 is MNHNS and CDR2 is SASEGT. CDR3 sequence: CASSEWGGGEKLFF. CDR3 nucleotide sequence: TGTGCCAGCAGTGAATGGGGGGGAGGAGAAAAACTGTTTTTT.

This chain links TRBV5-1 with TRBJ2-3; perhaps TRBD1 as D (5 bases). Germline V gene data show CDR1 as SGHRS and CDR2 as YFSETQ. V was trimmed by 0 bases and J by 2 bases, leaving 7 bases between them. This CDR3 contains 14 residues. The CDR3 sequence: CASSLGQFTDTQYF. The CDR3 DNA is TGCGCCAGCAGCTTGGGACAGTTCACAGATACGCAGTATTTT.

The chain links TRBV10-2 to TRBJ2-3, with D tentatively TRBD2 (6 bases). The CDR3 loop spans 15 amino acids. Germline V lookup: CDR1 WSHSY, CDR2 SAAADI. Trimming took off 3 bases at V and 9 bases at J, with 19 bases between the two ends. The CDR3 spells CASSEQTPRGGTQYF. The CDR3 DNA is TGCGCCAGCAGTGAACAGACCCCGCGGGGAGGCACGCAGTATTTT.

The genes are TRBV6-5 and TRBJ2-3, with a possible D match to TRBD2 (6 bases). Germline V CDR1 and CDR2: MNHEY, SVGAGI. This CDR3 comprises 13 residues. V dropped 7 bases and J dropped 4 bases, with 12 bases sitting between them. The CDR3 region has the DNA TGTGCCAGCATCTATGGGACTTCAGATACGCAGTATTTT. Translation: CASIYGTSDTQYF.